Listed below are T cell receptor beta chains from one sample, sequenced in a study of T cells in Graves' hyperthyroidism and ophthalmopathy. Using its own MiXCR run on the multiplex PCR reads, TCRdb lists one record per CDR3 protein. The sample yields around 350,000 distinct CDR3 sequences, about 14% seen once. Sequenced: blood. The receptors originated from a woman younger than 45 with Graves' ophthalmopathy. The CDR3 runs from the conserved cysteine through the conserved F or W. The D gene is left open where the match is weak. Clone size is stated in some rows and not others, as once, few, many or a class when expanded.

j_call: TRBJ1-1
cdr3_length: 14
clone_size: many
v_call: TRBV18
d_call: TRBD1
cdr3_nt: TGTGCCAGCTCAATCGGTCAGGGGGCGATTGAAGCTTTCTTT
cdr3_aa: CASSIGQGAIEAFF

j_call: TRBJ1-1
cdr3_length: 13
clone_size: -
v_call: TRBV24-1
d_call: -
cdr3_nt: TGTGCCACCAGTGATTTCGGTCGTACTGAAGCTTTCTTT
cdr3_aa: CATSDFGRTEAFF

j_call: TRBJ1-5
cdr3_length: 12
clone_size: many
v_call: TRBV20-1
d_call: TRBD1
cdr3_nt: TGCAGTGCTCAACAGGGGGCAAAGCCCCAGCATTTT
cdr3_aa: CSAQQGAKPQHF

j_call: TRBJ2-5
cdr3_length: 16
clone_size: many
v_call: TRBV11-3
d_call: TRBD2
cdr3_nt: TGTGCCAGCAGAGCCTTAGCGGGGGGGCTCCCAGAGACCCAGTACTTC
cdr3_aa: CASRALAGGLPETQYF

j_call: TRBJ1-1
cdr3_length: 13
clone_size: -
v_call: TRBV19
d_call: TRBD1
cdr3_nt: TGTGCCAGTAGTATTCAGGACAGGATTGAAGCTTTCTTT
cdr3_aa: CASSIQDRIEAFF

j_call: TRBJ1-2
cdr3_length: 14
clone_size: many
v_call: TRBV18
d_call: TRBD1
cdr3_nt: TGTGCCAGCTCACCAATGGACAGGGGGGATGGCTACACCTTC
cdr3_aa: CASSPMDRGDGYTF

j_call: TRBJ2-5
cdr3_length: 14
clone_size: few
v_call: TRBV5-6
d_call: TRBD2
cdr3_nt: TGTGCCAGCATCGCTAGCGGGGCGGGGGAGTCCCAGTACTTC
cdr3_aa: CASIASGAGESQYF

j_call: TRBJ1-2
cdr3_length: 17
clone_size: many
v_call: TRBV2
d_call: -
cdr3_nt: TGTGCCAGCAGTGAACTTGCGGGGGACCCGGACTACTATGGCTACACCTTC
cdr3_aa: CASSELAGDPDYYGYTF

j_call: TRBJ2-7
cdr3_length: 11
clone_size: -
v_call: TRBV7-9
d_call: -
cdr3_nt: TGTGCCAGCGCCTTCGGTGCCGAGCAGTACTTC
cdr3_aa: CASAFGAEQYF

j_call: TRBJ2-3
cdr3_length: 20
clone_size: many
v_call: TRBV7-2
d_call: TRBD2
cdr3_nt: TGTGCCAGCAGCTTAGCCCTGACTAGCGGGGGGGCCTTGGGTCTGAATACGCAGTATTTT
cdr3_aa: CASSLALTSGGALGLNTQYF

j_call: TRBJ2-2
cdr3_length: 14
clone_size: many
v_call: TRBV2
d_call: -
cdr3_nt: TGTGCCAGCACTCAGGTAGCCAACACCGGGGAGCTGTTTTTT
cdr3_aa: CASTQVANTGELFF

j_call: TRBJ1-2
cdr3_length: 19
clone_size: many
v_call: TRBV11-2
d_call: TRBD1
cdr3_nt: TGTGCCAGCAGCTCCACCGGGCGGACAGGTCGGGGCATTAACTATGGCTACACCTTC
cdr3_aa: CASSSTGRTGRGINYGYTF

j_call: TRBJ2-3
cdr3_length: 14
clone_size: many
v_call: TRBV2
d_call: -
cdr3_nt: TGTGCCAGTGGGGCGTCAGGTTCGGGAGATACGCAGTATTTT
cdr3_aa: CASGASGSGDTQYF

j_call: TRBJ1-2
cdr3_length: 15
clone_size: many
v_call: TRBV19
d_call: TRBD1
cdr3_nt: TGTGCCAGTACCGACATCCGGGACAGGGTCTATGGCTACACCTTC
cdr3_aa: CASTDIRDRVYGYTF

j_call: TRBJ2-7
cdr3_length: 13
clone_size: many
v_call: TRBV20-1
d_call: -
cdr3_nt: TGCAGTGCTAGACAGGGGAACTCCTACGAGCAGTACTTC
cdr3_aa: CSARQGNSYEQYF

j_call: TRBJ2-5
cdr3_length: 16
clone_size: many
v_call: TRBV11-2
d_call: TRBD1
cdr3_nt: TGTGCCAGCAGCTTAGATGCGAGGACAGGGGATGAGACCCAGTACTTC
cdr3_aa: CASSLDARTGDETQYF

j_call: TRBJ2-1
cdr3_length: 14
clone_size: many
v_call: TRBV14
d_call: TRBD1
cdr3_nt: TGTGCCAGCAGCCAACGTTCCGATGACAGGGTGCAGTTCTTC
cdr3_aa: CASSQRSDDRVQFF

j_call: TRBJ2-2
cdr3_length: 13
clone_size: -
v_call: TRBV29-1
d_call: -
cdr3_nt: TGCAGCGTTGCTTCACAGGGTACCGGGGAGCTGTTTTTT
cdr3_aa: CSVASQGTGELFF

j_call: TRBJ2-3
cdr3_length: 19
clone_size: -
v_call: TRBV15
d_call: TRBD2
cdr3_nt: TGTGCCACCAGCAGGCGTCAGACCATGGGACTAGCTATAACAGATACGCAGTATTTT
cdr3_aa: CATSRRQTMGLAITDTQYF

j_call: TRBJ2-1
cdr3_length: 17
clone_size: -
v_call: TRBV7-9
d_call: TRBD2
cdr3_nt: TGTGCCAGCAGCTCGATCCTACTAGCGGGGTGGGGGAATGAGCAGTTCTTC
cdr3_aa: CASSSILLAGWGNEQFF

j_call: TRBJ1-2
cdr3_length: 18
clone_size: -
v_call: TRBV5-1
d_call: -
cdr3_nt: TGCGCCAGCAGCGAGGACAGCTCGGGGGAAGCTCTAAACTATGGCTACACCTTC
cdr3_aa: CASSEDSSGEALNYGYTF

j_call: TRBJ2-6
cdr3_length: 13
clone_size: -
v_call: TRBV24-1
d_call: -
cdr3_nt: TGTGCCACCGGGGTGACTGGGGCCAACGTCCTGACTTTC
cdr3_aa: CATGVTGANVLTF

j_call: TRBJ1-5
cdr3_length: 13
clone_size: many
v_call: TRBV18
d_call: -
cdr3_nt: TGTGCCAGCTCACCAGGGGGTTTACAGCCCCAGCATTTT
cdr3_aa: CASSPGGLQPQHF

j_call: TRBJ2-5
cdr3_length: 16
clone_size: -
v_call: TRBV2
d_call: -
cdr3_nt: TGTGCCAGCAGTGAAGCGCTTAGGGGAAAGGCGGAGACCCAGTACTTC
cdr3_aa: CASSEALRGKAETQYF

j_call: TRBJ2-7
cdr3_length: 15
clone_size: many
v_call: TRBV28
d_call: TRBD2
cdr3_nt: TGTGCCAGCAAAAAACGCGGGGGGATAATAGGCGAGCAGTACTTC
cdr3_aa: CASKKRGGIIGEQYF

j_call: TRBJ1-3
cdr3_length: 18
clone_size: -
v_call: TRBV18
d_call: -
cdr3_nt: TGTGCCAGCTCACCTTCGCCAGGGCAGGCTGATTCTGGAAACACCATATATTTT
cdr3_aa: CASSPSPGQADSGNTIYF

j_call: TRBJ1-3
cdr3_length: 15
clone_size: few
v_call: TRBV6-4
d_call: -
cdr3_nt: TGTGCCAGCAGTGACGGAGGGGCTCCTGGAAACACCATATATTTT
cdr3_aa: CASSDGGAPGNTIYF

j_call: TRBJ2-7
cdr3_length: 15
clone_size: many
v_call: TRBV25-1
d_call: -
cdr3_nt: TGTGCCAGCAGTGCAAACGGGGAAAGGGTCTACGAGCAGTACTTC
cdr3_aa: CASSANGERVYEQYF

j_call: TRBJ2-7
cdr3_length: 16
clone_size: -
v_call: TRBV28
d_call: TRBD1
cdr3_nt: TGTGCCAGCAGTGCCCCAGGCGGGACAGGGGTCTACGAGCAGTACTTC
cdr3_aa: CASSAPGGTGVYEQYF

j_call: TRBJ1-5
cdr3_length: 14
clone_size: few
v_call: TRBV27
d_call: -
cdr3_nt: TGTGCCAGCAGTCCGACAACTAGCAATCAGCCCCAGCATTTT
cdr3_aa: CASSPTTSNQPQHF

j_call: TRBJ2-7
cdr3_length: 14
clone_size: few
v_call: TRBV4-1
d_call: TRBD1
cdr3_nt: TGCGCCAGCAGCCAAGAGGACAGGGCCTACGAGCAGTACTTC
cdr3_aa: CASSQEDRAYEQYF

j_call: TRBJ2-4
cdr3_length: 12
clone_size: -
v_call: TRBV5-5
d_call: -
cdr3_nt: TGTGCCAGCAGCTTTCACTCGAACATTCAGTACTTC
cdr3_aa: CASSFHSNIQYF

j_call: TRBJ2-7
cdr3_length: 14
clone_size: many
v_call: TRBV5-1
d_call: TRBD1
cdr3_nt: TGCGCCAGCAGCTCTGACAGGGTTTCCTACGAGCAGTACTTC
cdr3_aa: CASSSDRVSYEQYF

j_call: TRBJ1-3
cdr3_length: 14
clone_size: -
v_call: TRBV12-3/TRBV12-4
d_call: -
cdr3_nt: TGTGCCAGCACCTTACACGGCTCTGGAAACACCATATATTTT
cdr3_aa: CASTLHGSGNTIYF

j_call: TRBJ1-1
cdr3_length: 11
clone_size: -
v_call: TRBV7-9
d_call: -
cdr3_nt: TGTGCCAGCAGCTTAGCCCTGCAAGCTTTCTTT
cdr3_aa: CASSLALQAFF

j_call: TRBJ1-1
cdr3_length: 12
clone_size: many
v_call: TRBV11-2
d_call: -
cdr3_nt: TGTGCCAGCTCCGGGGGCTACACTGAAGCTTTCTTT
cdr3_aa: CASSGGYTEAFF

j_call: TRBJ1-2
cdr3_length: 16
clone_size: many
v_call: TRBV4-1
d_call: -
cdr3_nt: TGCGCCAGCAGCCAAGAGGCTTGGCCATCTAACTATGGCTACACCTTC
cdr3_aa: CASSQEAWPSNYGYTF

j_call: TRBJ2-7
cdr3_length: 15
clone_size: many
v_call: TRBV7-2
d_call: -
cdr3_nt: TGTGCCAGCAGCTTAGCGTCGGGGTCGAGCTACGAGCAGTACTTC
cdr3_aa: CASSLASGSSYEQYF

j_call: TRBJ2-1
cdr3_length: 15
clone_size: -
v_call: TRBV7-8
d_call: TRBD2
cdr3_nt: TGTGCCAGCAGCTTTTTAGCGGGGGGGCTGGAGGAGCAGTTCTTC
cdr3_aa: CASSFLAGGLEEQFF

j_call: TRBJ2-3
cdr3_length: 13
clone_size: many
v_call: TRBV3-1
d_call: -
cdr3_nt: TGTGCCAGCAGCCAAGCTAGTGTATATACGCAGTATTTT
cdr3_aa: CASSQASVYTQYF

j_call: TRBJ1-2
cdr3_length: 16
clone_size: many
v_call: TRBV15
d_call: TRBD1
cdr3_nt: TGTGCCACCACCAAGGACAGGGGCGATCTTAACTATGGCTACACCTTC
cdr3_aa: CATTKDRGDLNYGYTF

j_call: TRBJ1-1
cdr3_length: 12
clone_size: many
v_call: TRBV20-1
d_call: -
cdr3_nt: TGCAGTGCCCTCAGCGGGGACACTGAAGCTTTCTTT
cdr3_aa: CSALSGDTEAFF

j_call: TRBJ2-2
cdr3_length: 14
clone_size: few
v_call: TRBV2
d_call: -
cdr3_nt: TGTGCCAGCAGTGACGGGCGCATGGAGCTCCTTTCCTTTTTT
cdr3_aa: CASSDGRMELLSFF

j_call: TRBJ2-3
cdr3_length: 15
clone_size: many
v_call: TRBV3-1
d_call: -
cdr3_nt: TGTGCCAGCAGCCAAGAGGCACTCGTCACAGATACGCAGTATTTT
cdr3_aa: CASSQEALVTDTQYF

j_call: TRBJ2-4
cdr3_length: 11
clone_size: few
v_call: TRBV20-1
d_call: -
cdr3_nt: TGCAGTGCTAGCAGGGCCAACATTCAGTACTTC
cdr3_aa: CSASRANIQYF

j_call: TRBJ2-7
cdr3_length: 17
clone_size: many
v_call: TRBV20-1
d_call: TRBD2
cdr3_nt: TGCAGTGCTAGAGATCTACTAGCGGGGGGGTTTTCCTACGAGCAGTACTTC
cdr3_aa: CSARDLLAGGFSYEQYF

j_call: TRBJ1-1
cdr3_length: 16
clone_size: many
v_call: TRBV9
d_call: TRBD1
cdr3_nt: TGTGCCAGCAGCGTAGATGACAGGGGGCGCGTAACTGAAGCTTTCTTT
cdr3_aa: CASSVDDRGRVTEAFF

j_call: TRBJ2-7
cdr3_length: 12
clone_size: many
v_call: TRBV24-1
d_call: TRBD1
cdr3_nt: TGTGCCACCAGTGGACAGGGCTACGAGCAGTACTTC
cdr3_aa: CATSGQGYEQYF

j_call: TRBJ2-3
cdr3_length: 11
clone_size: many
v_call: TRBV12-5
d_call: -
cdr3_nt: TGTGCTAGTGGTTTGTACGATACGCAGTATTTT
cdr3_aa: CASGLYDTQYF

j_call: TRBJ1-1
cdr3_length: 13
clone_size: many
v_call: TRBV6-1
d_call: -
cdr3_nt: TGTGCCACCCAAATTGACGTGAACACTGAAGCTTTCTTT
cdr3_aa: CATQIDVNTEAFF

j_call: TRBJ1-1
cdr3_length: 13
clone_size: many
v_call: TRBV28
d_call: -
cdr3_nt: TGTGCCAGCAGTATCCTCGGGAACACTGAAGCTTTCTTT
cdr3_aa: CASSILGNTEAFF

j_call: TRBJ2-3
cdr3_length: 16
clone_size: many
v_call: TRBV13
d_call: -
cdr3_nt: TGTGCCAGCAGCTCACCGGGACAACGGAGCACAGATACGCAGTATTTT
cdr3_aa: CASSSPGQRSTDTQYF

j_call: TRBJ1-1
cdr3_length: 11
clone_size: many
v_call: TRBV18
d_call: -
cdr3_nt: TGTGCCAGCTCACCTCACGGGGAAGCTTTCTTT
cdr3_aa: CASSPHGEAFF